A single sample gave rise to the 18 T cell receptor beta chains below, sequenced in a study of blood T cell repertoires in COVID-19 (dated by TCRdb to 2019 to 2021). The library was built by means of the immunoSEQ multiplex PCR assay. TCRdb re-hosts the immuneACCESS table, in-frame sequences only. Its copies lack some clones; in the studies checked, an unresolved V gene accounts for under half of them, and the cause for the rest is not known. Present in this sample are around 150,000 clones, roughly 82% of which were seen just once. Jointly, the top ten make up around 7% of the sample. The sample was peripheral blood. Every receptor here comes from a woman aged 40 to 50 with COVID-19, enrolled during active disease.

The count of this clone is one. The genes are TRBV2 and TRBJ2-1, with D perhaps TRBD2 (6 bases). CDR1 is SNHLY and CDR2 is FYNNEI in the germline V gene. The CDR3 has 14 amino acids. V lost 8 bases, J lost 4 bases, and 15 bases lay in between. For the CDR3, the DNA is TGTGCCAGCGACTCGGGACTTATGTACAATGAGCAGTTCTTC. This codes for CASDSGLMYNEQFF.

CDR3 loop: CASSQHIGQGGETQYF. CDR3 DNA sequence: TGCGCCAGCAGCCAACACATTGGACAGGGCGGGGAGACCCAGTACTTC. The chain couples TRBV4-1 to TRBJ2-5; 8 nucleotides match TRBD1. CDR3 length: 16 residues. With 2 bases clipped from V and 5 bases from J, the junction kept 10 bases outside the gene matches. The germline CDR1 and CDR2 sequences are MGHRA and YSYEKL.

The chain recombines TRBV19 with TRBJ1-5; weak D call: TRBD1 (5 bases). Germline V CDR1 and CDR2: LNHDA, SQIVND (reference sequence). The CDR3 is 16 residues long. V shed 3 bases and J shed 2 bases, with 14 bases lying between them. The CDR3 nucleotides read TGTGCCAGTAGTATTAGTTCTGTCAGGGGCAATCAGCCCCAGCATTTT. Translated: CASSISSVRGNQPQHF.

CDR3 in amino acids: CASSPIPAGGGRGYTF. The CDR3 region has the DNA TGTGCCAGCAGCCCAATCCCCGCGGGGGGGGGCCGCGGCTACACCTTC. V usage is TRBV11-3 and J usage is TRBJ1-2, with D possibly being TRBD1 (6 bases). The length of the CDR3 is 16 residues. The germline V and J ends were trimmed by 5 bases and 8 bases, with 24 bases remaining between them. Germline values: CDR1 SGHNT, CDR2 YENEEA.

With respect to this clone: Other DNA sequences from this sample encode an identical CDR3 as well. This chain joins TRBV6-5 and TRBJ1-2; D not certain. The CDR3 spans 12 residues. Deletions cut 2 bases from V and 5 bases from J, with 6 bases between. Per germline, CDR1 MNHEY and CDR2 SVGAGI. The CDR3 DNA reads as TGTGCCAGCAGTTACGGGCCTTATGGCTACACCTTC. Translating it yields CASSYGPYGYTF.

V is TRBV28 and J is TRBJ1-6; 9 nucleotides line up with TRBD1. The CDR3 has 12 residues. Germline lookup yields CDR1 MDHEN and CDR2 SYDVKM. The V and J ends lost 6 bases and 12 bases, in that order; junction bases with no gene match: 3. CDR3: CASRQGALPLHF. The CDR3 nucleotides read TGTGCCAGCAGACAGGGGGCTTTACCCCTCCACTTT. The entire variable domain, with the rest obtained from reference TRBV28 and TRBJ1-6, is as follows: DVKVTQSSRYLVKRTGEKVFLECVQDMDHENMFWYRQDPGLGLRLIYFSYDVKMKEKGDIPEGYSVSREKKERFSLILESASTNQTSMYLCASRQGALPLHFGNGTRLTVT.

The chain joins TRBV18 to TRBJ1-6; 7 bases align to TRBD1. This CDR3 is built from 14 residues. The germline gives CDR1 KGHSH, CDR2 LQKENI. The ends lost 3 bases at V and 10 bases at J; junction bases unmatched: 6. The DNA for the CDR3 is TGTGCCAGCTCACCGGGACAGTGGAAATCACCCCTCCACTTT. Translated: CASSPGQWKSPLHF. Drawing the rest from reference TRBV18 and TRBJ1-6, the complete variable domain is NAGVMQNPRHLVRRRGQEARLRCSPMKGHSHVYWYRQLPEEGLKFMVYLQKENIIDESGMPKERFSAEFPKEGPSILRIQQVVRGDSAAYFCASSPGQWKSPLHFGNGTRLTVT.

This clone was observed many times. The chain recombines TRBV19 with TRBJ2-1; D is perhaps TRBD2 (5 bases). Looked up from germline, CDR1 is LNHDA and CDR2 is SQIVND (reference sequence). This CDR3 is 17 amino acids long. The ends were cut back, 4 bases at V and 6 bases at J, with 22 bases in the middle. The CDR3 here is CASSTPPDLITRNEQFF. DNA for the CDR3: TGTGCCAGTAGTACACCCCCGGACTTAATTACCCGCAATGAGCAGTTCTTC.

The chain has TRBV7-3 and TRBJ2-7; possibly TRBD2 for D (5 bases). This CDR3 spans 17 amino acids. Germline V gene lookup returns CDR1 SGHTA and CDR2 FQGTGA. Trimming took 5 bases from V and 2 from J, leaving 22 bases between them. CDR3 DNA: TGTGCCAGCAGCCCCCAGCGTGGGAGCACTGGAACCTACGAGCAGTACGTC. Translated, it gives CASSPQRGSTGTYEQYV.

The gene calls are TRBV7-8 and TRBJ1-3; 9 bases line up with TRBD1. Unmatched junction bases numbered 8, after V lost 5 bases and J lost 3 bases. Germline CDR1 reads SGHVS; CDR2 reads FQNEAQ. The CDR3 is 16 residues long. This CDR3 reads CASSLRGQGYGNTIYF. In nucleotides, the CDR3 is TGTGCCAGCAGCCTAAGGGGACAGGGTTATGGAAACACCATATATTTT.

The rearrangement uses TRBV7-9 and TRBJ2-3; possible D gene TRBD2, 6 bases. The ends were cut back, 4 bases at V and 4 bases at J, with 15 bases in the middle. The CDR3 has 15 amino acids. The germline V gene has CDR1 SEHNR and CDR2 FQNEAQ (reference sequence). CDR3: CASSSRTPGADTQYF. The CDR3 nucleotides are TGTGCCAGCAGCTCCAGGACACCGGGGGCAGATACGCAGTATTTT.

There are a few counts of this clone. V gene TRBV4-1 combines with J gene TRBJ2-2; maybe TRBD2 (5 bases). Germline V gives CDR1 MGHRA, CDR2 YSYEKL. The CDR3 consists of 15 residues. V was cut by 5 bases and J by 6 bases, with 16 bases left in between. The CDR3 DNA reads TGCGCCAGCAGCGTCCAGATTCGGGATTCCGGGGAGCTGTTTTTT. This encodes CASSVQIRDSGELFF.

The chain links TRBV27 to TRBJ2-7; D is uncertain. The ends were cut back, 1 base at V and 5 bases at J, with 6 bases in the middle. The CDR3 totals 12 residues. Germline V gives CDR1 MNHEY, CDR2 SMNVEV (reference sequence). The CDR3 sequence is CASSLLGDEQYF. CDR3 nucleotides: TGTGCCAGCAGTTTATTGGGCGACGAGCAGTACTTC.

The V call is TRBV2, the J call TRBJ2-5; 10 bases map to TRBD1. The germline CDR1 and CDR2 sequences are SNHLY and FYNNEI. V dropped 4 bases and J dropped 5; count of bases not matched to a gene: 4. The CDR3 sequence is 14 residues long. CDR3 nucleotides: TGTGCCAGCAGTGGGGACAGGGGTTTGGAGACCCAGTACTTC. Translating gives CASSGDRGLETQYF.

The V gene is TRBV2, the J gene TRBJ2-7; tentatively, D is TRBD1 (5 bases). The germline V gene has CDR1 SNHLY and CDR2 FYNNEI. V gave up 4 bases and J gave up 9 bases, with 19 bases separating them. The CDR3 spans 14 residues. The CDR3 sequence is CASSGPLTTQGQYV. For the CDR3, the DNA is TGTGCCAGCAGTGGTCCCCTGACAACGCAGGGGCAGTACGTC.

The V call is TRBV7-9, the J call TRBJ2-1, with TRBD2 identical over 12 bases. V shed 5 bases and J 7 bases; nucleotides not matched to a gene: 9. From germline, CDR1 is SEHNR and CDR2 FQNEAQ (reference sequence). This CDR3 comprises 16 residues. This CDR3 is CASSHGLAGFENEQFF. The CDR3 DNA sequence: TGTGCCAGCAGCCACGGACTAGCGGGATTCGAGAATGAGCAGTTCTTC.

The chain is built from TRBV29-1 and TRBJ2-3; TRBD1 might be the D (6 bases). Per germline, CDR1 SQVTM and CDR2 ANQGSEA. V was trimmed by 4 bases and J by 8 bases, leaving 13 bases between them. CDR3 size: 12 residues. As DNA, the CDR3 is TGCAGCGTTGGGGGACAAACAATTACGCAGTATTTT. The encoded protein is CSVGGQTITQYF.

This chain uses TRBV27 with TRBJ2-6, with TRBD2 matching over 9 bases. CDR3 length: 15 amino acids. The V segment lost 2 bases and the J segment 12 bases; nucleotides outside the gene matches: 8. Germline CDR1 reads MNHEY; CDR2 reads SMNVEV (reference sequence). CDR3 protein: CASSLTGSGGGVLTF. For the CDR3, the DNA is TGTGCCAGCAGTTTAACAGGTAGCGGGGGAGGCGTCCTGACTTTC.